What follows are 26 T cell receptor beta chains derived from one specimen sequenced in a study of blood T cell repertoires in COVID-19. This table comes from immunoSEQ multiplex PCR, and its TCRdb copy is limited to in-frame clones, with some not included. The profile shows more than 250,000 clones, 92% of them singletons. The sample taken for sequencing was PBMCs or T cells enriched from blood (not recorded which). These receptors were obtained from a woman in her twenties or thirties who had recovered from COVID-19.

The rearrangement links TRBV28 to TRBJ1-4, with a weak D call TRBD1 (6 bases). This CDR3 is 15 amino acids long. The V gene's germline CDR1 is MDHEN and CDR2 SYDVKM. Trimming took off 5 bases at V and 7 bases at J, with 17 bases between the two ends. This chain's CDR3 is CASSGPEYRVEKLFF. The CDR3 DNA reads TGTGCCAGCAGTGGCCCCGAGTACAGGGTTGAAAAACTGTTTTTT.

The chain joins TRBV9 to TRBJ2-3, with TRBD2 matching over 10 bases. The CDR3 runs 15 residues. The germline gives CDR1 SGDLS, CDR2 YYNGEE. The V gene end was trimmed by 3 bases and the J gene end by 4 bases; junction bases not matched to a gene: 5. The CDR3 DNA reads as TGTGCCAGCAGCGCGGGCCTAGCGGGGGCAGATACGCAGTATTTT. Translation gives CASSAGLAGADTQYF.

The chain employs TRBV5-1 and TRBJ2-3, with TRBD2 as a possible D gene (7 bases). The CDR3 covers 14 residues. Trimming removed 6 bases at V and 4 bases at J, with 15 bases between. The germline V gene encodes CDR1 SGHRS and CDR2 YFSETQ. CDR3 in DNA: TGCGCCAGCATGAGGGGCGGGGGCTCAGATACGCAGTATTTT. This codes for CASMRGGGSDTQYF.

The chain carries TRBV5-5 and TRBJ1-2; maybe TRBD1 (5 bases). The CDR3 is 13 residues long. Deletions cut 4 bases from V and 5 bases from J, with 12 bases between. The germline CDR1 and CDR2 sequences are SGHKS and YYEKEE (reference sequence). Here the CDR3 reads CASSPDPGYGYTF. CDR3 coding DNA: TGTGCCAGCAGCCCGGACCCAGGGTATGGCTACACCTTC.

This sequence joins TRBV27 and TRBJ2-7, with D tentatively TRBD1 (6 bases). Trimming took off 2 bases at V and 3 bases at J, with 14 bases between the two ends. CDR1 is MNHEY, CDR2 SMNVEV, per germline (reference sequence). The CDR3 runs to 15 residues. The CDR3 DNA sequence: TGTGCCAGCAGTTTAGCAGGGGCACTCTACTACGAGCAGTACTTC. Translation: CASSLAGALYYEQYF.

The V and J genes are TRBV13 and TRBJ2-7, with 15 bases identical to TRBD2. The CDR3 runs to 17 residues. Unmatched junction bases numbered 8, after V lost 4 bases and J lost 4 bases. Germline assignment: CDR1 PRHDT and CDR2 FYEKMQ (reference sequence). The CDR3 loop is CASSSRTSGRAGYEQYF. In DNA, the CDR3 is TGTGCCAGCAGCTCCCGGACTAGCGGGAGGGCCGGGTACGAGCAGTACTTC.

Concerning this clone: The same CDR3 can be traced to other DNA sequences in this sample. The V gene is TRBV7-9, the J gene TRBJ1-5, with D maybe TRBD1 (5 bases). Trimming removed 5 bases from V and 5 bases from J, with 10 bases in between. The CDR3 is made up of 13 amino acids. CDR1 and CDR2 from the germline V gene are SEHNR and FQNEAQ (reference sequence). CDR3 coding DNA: TGTGCCAGCAGCCTGGGGGGGGATCAGCCCCAGCATTTT. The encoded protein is CASSLGGDQPQHF.

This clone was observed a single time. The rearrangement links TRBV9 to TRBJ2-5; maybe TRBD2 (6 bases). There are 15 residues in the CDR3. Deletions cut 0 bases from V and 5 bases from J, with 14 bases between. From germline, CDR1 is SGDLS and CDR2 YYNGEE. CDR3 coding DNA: TGTGCCAGCAGCGTAGAAGGAGGGAGAGGGGAGACCCAGTACTTC. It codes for CASSVEGGRGETQYF.

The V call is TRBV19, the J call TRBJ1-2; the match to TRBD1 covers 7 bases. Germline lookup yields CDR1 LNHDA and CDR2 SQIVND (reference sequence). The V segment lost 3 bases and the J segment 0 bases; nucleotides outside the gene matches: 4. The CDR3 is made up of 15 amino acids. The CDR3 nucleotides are TGTGCCAGTAGTATTGGGACAGCTTCTAACTATGGCTACACCTTC. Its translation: CASSIGTASNYGYTF.

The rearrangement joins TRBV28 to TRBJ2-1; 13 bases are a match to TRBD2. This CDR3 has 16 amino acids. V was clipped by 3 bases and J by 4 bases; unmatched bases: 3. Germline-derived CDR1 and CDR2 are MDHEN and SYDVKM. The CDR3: CASSFGTSGTYNEQFF. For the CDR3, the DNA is TGTGCCAGCAGTTTTGGGACTAGCGGGACGTACAATGAGCAGTTCTTC.

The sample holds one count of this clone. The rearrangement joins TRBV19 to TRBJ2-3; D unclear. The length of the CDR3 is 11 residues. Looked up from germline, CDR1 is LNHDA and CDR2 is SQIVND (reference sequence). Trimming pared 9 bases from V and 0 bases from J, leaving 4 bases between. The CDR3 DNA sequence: TGTGCCAGCGGTAGCACAGATACGCAGTATTTT. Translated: CASGSTDTQYF.

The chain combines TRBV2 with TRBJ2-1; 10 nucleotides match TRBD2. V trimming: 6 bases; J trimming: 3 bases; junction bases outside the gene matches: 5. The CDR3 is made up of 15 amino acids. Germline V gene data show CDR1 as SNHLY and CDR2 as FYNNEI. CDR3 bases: TGTGCCAGCAGAGATAGCGGGGGGCACTACAATGAGCAGTTCTTC. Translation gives CASRDSGGHYNEQFF.

This CDR3 reads CASSPGQGLYGYTF. CDR3 DNA: TGTGCCAGCAGTCCCGGACAGGGCCTCTATGGCTACACCTTC. V and J are TRBV28 and TRBJ1-2; 8 bases line up with TRBD1. CDR1 MDHEN and CDR2 SYDVKM come from the germline V gene. There are 14 residues in the CDR3. With V trimmed by 5 bases and J by 4 bases, 6 bases remained unmatched.

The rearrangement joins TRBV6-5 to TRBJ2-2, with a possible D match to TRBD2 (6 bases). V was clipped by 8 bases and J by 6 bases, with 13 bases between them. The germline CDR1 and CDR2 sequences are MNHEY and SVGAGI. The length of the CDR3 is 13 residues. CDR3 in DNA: TGTGCCAGCGGAAAACTAGCCCCCGGGGAGCTGTTTTTT. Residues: CASGKLAPGELFF.

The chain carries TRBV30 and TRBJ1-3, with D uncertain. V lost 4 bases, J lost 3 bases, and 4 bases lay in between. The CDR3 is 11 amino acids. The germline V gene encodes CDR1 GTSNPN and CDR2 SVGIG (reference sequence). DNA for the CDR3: TGTGCCTGGACGGTTGGAAACACCATATATTTT. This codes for CAWTVGNTIYF.

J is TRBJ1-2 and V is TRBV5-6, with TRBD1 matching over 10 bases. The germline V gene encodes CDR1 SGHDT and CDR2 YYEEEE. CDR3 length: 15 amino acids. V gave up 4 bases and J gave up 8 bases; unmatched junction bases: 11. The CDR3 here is CASSTRDRGVRGYTF. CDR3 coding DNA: TGTGCCAGCAGCACGCGGGACAGGGGTGTACGCGGCTACACCTTC.

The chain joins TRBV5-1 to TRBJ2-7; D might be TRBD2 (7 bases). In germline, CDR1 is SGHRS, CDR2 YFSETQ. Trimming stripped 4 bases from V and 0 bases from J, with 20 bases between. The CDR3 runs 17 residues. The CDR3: CASSPPLGGGSSYEQYF. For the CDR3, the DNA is TGCGCCAGCAGCCCTCCCCTAGGCGGGGGCAGCTCCTACGAGCAGTACTTC.

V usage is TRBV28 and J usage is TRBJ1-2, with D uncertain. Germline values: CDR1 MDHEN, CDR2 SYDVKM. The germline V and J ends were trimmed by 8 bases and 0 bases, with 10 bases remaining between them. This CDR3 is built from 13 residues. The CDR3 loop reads CASHTIANYGYTF. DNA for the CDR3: TGTGCCAGCCATACCATAGCTAACTATGGCTACACCTTC.

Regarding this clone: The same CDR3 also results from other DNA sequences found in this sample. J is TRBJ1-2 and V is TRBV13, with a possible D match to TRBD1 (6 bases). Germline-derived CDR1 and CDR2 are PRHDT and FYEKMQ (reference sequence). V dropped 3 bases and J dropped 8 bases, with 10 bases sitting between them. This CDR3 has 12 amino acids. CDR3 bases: TGTGCCAGCAGCTTGTTGGGGGCGGGCTACACCTTC. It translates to CASSLLGAGYTF.

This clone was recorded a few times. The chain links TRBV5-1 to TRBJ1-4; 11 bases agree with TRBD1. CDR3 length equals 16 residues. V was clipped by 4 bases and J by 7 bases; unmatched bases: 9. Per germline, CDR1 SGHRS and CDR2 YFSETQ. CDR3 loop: CASSLLGQGAGEKLFF. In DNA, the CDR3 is TGCGCCAGCAGCCTCCTAGGACAGGGGGCGGGTGAAAAACTGTTTTTT.

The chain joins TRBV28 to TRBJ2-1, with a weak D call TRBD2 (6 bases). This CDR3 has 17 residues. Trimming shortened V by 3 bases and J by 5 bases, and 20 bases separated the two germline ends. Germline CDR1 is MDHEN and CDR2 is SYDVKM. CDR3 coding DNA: TGTGCCAGCAGTTTCAGGTTGTCTGCGGGGACCCACAATGAGCAGTTCTTC. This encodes CASSFRLSAGTHNEQFF.

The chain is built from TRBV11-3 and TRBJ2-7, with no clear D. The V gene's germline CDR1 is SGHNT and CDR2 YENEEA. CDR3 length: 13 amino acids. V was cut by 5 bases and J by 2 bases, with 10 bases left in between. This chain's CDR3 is CASSLDKPYEQYF. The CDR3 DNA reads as TGTGCCAGCAGCCTTGACAAGCCCTACGAGCAGTACTTC.

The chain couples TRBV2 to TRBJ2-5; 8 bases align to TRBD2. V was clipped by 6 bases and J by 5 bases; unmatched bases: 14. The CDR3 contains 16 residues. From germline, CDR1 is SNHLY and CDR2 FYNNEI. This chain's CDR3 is CASSPRGGAGGETQYF. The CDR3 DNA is TGTGCCAGCAGCCCTCGGGGGGGCGCTGGGGGGGAGACCCAGTACTTC.

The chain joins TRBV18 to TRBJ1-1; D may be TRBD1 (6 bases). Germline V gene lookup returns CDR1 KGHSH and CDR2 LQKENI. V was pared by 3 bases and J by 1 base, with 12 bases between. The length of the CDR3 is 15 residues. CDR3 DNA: TGTGCCAGCTCACCGTACAGGGACCCGAACACTGAAGCTTTCTTT. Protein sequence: CASSPYRDPNTEAFF.

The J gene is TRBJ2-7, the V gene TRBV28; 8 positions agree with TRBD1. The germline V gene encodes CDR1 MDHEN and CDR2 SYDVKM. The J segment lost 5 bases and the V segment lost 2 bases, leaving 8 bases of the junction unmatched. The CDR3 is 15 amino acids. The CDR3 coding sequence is TGTGCCAGCAGTTTAAGGTCAGGGGGCGCGGACGAGCAGTACTTC. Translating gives CASSLRSGGADEQYF. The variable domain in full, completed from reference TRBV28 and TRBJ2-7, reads DVKVTQSSRYLVKRTGEKVFLECVQDMDHENMFWYRQDPGLGLRLIYFSYDVKMKEKGDIPEGYSVSREKKERFSLILESASTNQTSMYLCASSLRSGGADEQYFGPGTRLTVT.

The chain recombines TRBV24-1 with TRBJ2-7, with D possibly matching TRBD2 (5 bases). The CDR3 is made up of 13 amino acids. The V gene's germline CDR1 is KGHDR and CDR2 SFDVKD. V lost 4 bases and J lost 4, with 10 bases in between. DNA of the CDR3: TGTGCCACCAGTGACCCAGGACTTTACGAGCAGTACTTC. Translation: CATSDPGLYEQYF.